These 32 T cell receptor beta chains were all obtained from the same sample, sequenced in a study of blood T cell repertoires in COVID-19. Measured with immunoSEQ multiplex PCR; TCRdb has only the in-frame clones, and not every one. This sample has 130,000 or so clones; roughly 84% occur once, and the top ten carry 8% to 9%. Sequencing used peripheral blood. All receptors derive from a man aged 25-40 years with COVID-19, enrolled during active disease.

The chain links TRBV7-9 to TRBJ2-1, with a weak D call TRBD2 (6 bases). The V end was cut by 1 base, the J end by 8 bases, with 12 bases between. The CDR3 length is 14 residues. CDR1 SEHNR and CDR2 FQNEAQ come from the germline V gene (reference sequence). The CDR3: CASSLGLVGDEQFF. The CDR3 DNA follows: TGTGCCAGCAGCTTAGGACTAGTGGGGGATGAGCAGTTCTTC.

This sequence joins TRBV28 and TRBJ2-7; perhaps TRBD2 as D (5 bases). The ends were cut back, 3 bases at V and 7 bases at J, with 10 bases in the middle. Germline V gene lookup returns CDR1 MDHEN and CDR2 SYDVKM. CDR3 length: 12 residues. CDR3 in amino acids: CASSFSPGEQYF. The CDR3 nucleotides are TGTGCCAGCAGTTTTAGCCCGGGGGAGCAGTACTTC.

The rearrangement links TRBV3-1 (or the pseudogene TRBV3-2) to TRBJ1-1; D perhaps matches TRBD1 (6 bases). Germline V gene lookup returns CDR1 LGHDT and CDR2 YNNKEL (reference sequence). Between the trimmed V and J ends, which lost 4 bases and 1 base, there was a span of 13 bases. The CDR3 loop spans 15 amino acids. The DNA of the CDR3 is TGTGCCAGCAGCCCCCCAGGGGCCTCGAACACTGAAGCTTTCTTT. Its protein is CASSPPGASNTEAFF.

The rearrangement joins TRBV2 to TRBJ2-1, with D possibly being TRBD2 (6 bases). V lost 4 bases and J 0 bases, leaving 7 bases between the germline ends. Germline V gene sequence: CDR1 SNHLY, CDR2 FYNNEI. This CDR3 is 14 amino acids long. The CDR3 sequence: CASSADYSYNEQFF. The CDR3 coding sequence is TGTGCCAGCAGTGCGGACTACTCCTACAATGAGCAGTTCTTC.

V usage is TRBV10-2 and J usage is TRBJ1-2, with D maybe TRBD1 (6 bases). From germline, CDR1 is WSHSY and CDR2 SAAADI. This CDR3 comprises 13 residues. Trimming removed 4 bases from V and 4 bases from J, with 10 bases in between. CDR3 sequence (DNA): TGCGCCAGCAGTGTAGACAGGACCTATGGCTACACCTTC. It is translated as CASSVDRTYGYTF.

The sample holds many counts of this clone. The identical CDR3 is also encoded by other nucleotide sequences in the sample. The chain employs TRBV9 and TRBJ2-3; the D gene is possibly TRBD2 (6 bases). V dropped 0 bases and J dropped 1 base, with 9 bases sitting between them. Germline loops: CDR1 SGDLS, CDR2 YYNGEE. The CDR3 is made up of 15 amino acids. The CDR3 DNA sequence: TGTGCCAGCAGCGTAGGGGGGGTGCGCACAGATACGCAGTATTTT. As protein: CASSVGGVRTDTQYF. Filled out from reference TRBV9 and TRBJ2-3, the complete variable domain reads DSGVTQTPKHLITATGQRVTLRCSPRSGDLSVYWYQQSLDQGLQFLIQYYNGEERAKGNILERFSAQQFPDLHSELNLSSLELGDSALYFCASSVGGVRTDTQYFGPGTRLTVL.

This clone was detected once. The chain's CDR3 is CASSSLRGNQPQHF. CDR3 nucleotides: TGTGCCAGCAGCAGCCTCCGGGGCAATCAGCCCCAGCATTTT. V and J are TRBV6-5 and TRBJ1-5; D uncertain. CDR3 length equals 14 residues. Deletions cut 6 bases from V and 2 bases from J, with 11 bases between. Germline V gene sequence: CDR1 MNHEY, CDR2 SVGAGI.

The gene calls are TRBV18 and TRBJ1-6, with 7 bases identical to TRBD1. Germline V gives CDR1 KGHSH, CDR2 LQKENI. This CDR3 is built from 15 residues. V gave up 6 bases and J gave up 7 bases; unmatched junction bases: 9. The DNA of the CDR3 is TGTGCCAGCTCCCCTACTCCGACAGGGAATTCACCCCTCCACTTT. This encodes CASSPTPTGNSPLHF.

In DNA form, the CDR3 reads TGTGCCAGCAGTTCCTGGGACAGGGGAGACTATGGCTACACCTTC. Protein: CASSSWDRGDYGYTF. The V call is TRBV6-6, the J call TRBJ1-2; TRBD1 aligns across 10 bases. V trimming: 4 bases; J trimming: 3 bases; junction bases outside the gene matches: 5. In germline, CDR1 is MNHNY, CDR2 SVGAGI (reference sequence). The CDR3 has 15 residues.

The chain couples TRBV4-2 to TRBJ2-4, with 12 bases fitting TRBD2. Trimming at V came to 0 bases and at J to 2 bases, leaving 8 bases not matched to a gene. Germline V gene data show CDR1 as LGHNA and CDR2 as YNFKEQ. The CDR3 sequence is 19 residues long. CDR3 bases: TGTGCCAGCAGCCAAGAGCCTAGCGGGAGGGCCGGGTCCAAAAACATTCAGTACTTC. Protein: CASSQEPSGRAGSKNIQYF.

V usage is TRBV27 and J usage is TRBJ2-2; D is uncertain. Germline assignment: CDR1 MNHEY and CDR2 SMNVEV (reference sequence). The V end lost 8 bases, the J end lost 6 bases, and 16 bases lay between the germline ends. The CDR3 has 14 residues. The DNA for the CDR3 is TGTGCCAGCGCAAAACACCAGGTATCCGGGGAGCTGTTTTTT. This translates into CASAKHQVSGELFF.

CDR3 region: CASSYGQPYGYTF. CDR3 DNA: TGTGCCAGCAGCTACGGACAGCCATATGGCTACACCTTC. The chain uses TRBV5-6 and TRBJ1-2; TRBD1 is a possible D gene (6 bases). The germline V gene encodes CDR1 SGHDT and CDR2 YYEEEE. V was shortened by 3 bases and J by 5 bases, with 11 bases between the two germline ends. CDR3 length: 13 residues.

The rearrangement uses TRBV3-1 (or the pseudogene TRBV3-2) and TRBJ1-2; 8 bases are a match to TRBD1. V shed 3 bases, J shed 4 bases, and the junction held 13 bases outside the gene matches. Germline-derived CDR1 and CDR2 are LGHDT and YNNKEL (reference sequence). The CDR3 has 17 residues. The CDR3 spells CASSHEPTTGDSYGYTF. CDR3 nucleotide sequence: TGTGCCAGCAGCCACGAACCCACGACAGGGGATTCCTATGGCTACACCTTC.

The chain is built from TRBV10-1 and TRBJ2-1, with a tentative D call TRBD2 (6 bases). V was clipped by 2 bases and J by 1 base, with 12 bases between them. Germline loops: CDR1 WNHNN, CDR2 SYGVQD (reference sequence). This CDR3 is built from 16 residues. In nucleotides, the CDR3 is TGCGCCAGCAGTGAGGTAAAGGCGGGATCCTACAATGAGCAGTTCTTC. Translated: CASSEVKAGSYNEQFF.

V and J are TRBV6-6 and TRBJ2-7, with D possibly TRBD2 on 6 matching bases. V was pared by 3 bases and J by 0 bases, with 15 bases between. Germline CDR1 reads MNHNY; CDR2 reads SVGAGI (reference sequence). This CDR3 spans 16 amino acids. Here the CDR3 reads CASSYEGLQSSYEQYF. The CDR3 DNA sequence: TGTGCCAGCAGTTATGAGGGACTTCAGAGCTCCTACGAGCAGTACTTC.

The gene calls are TRBV15 and TRBJ2-2, with a possible D match to TRBD1 (6 bases). The CDR3 consists of 14 residues. With 5 bases removed from V and 6 bases from J, the gap between germline ends came to 13 bases. Germline CDR1 LNHNV, CDR2 YYDKDF (reference sequence). CDR3: CATSGPTGPGELFF. In DNA form, the CDR3 reads TGTGCCACCAGCGGGCCTACAGGGCCCGGGGAGCTGTTTTTT. Together with reference TRBV15 and TRBJ2-2, the CDR3 gives the full variable domain: DAMVIQNPRYQVTQFGKPVTLSCSQTLNHNVMYWYQQKSSQAPKLLFHYYDKDFNNEADTPDNFQSRRPNTSFCFLDIRSPGLGDTAMYLCATSGPTGPGELFFGEGSRLTVL.

The chain uses TRBV7-8 and TRBJ2-2; 12 nucleotides match TRBD2. Germline CDR1 is SGHVS and CDR2 is FQNEAQ. The junction had 3 bases not matched to a gene; V was cut back by 6 bases and J by 1 base. CDR3 length: 16 amino acids. The CDR3 loop reads CASRLTSGGNTGELFF. CDR3 DNA sequence: TGTGCCAGCAGGCTGACTAGCGGGGGGAACACCGGGGAGCTGTTTTTT. Looking up the rest from reference TRBV7-8 and TRBJ2-2 gives the full variable domain: GAGVSQSPRYKVAKRGQDVALRCDPISGHVSLFWYQQALGQGPEFLTYFQNEAQLDKSGLPSDRFFAERPEGSVSTLKIQRTQQEDSAVYLCASRLTSGGNTGELFFGEGSRLTVL.

The chain links TRBV28 to TRBJ2-5; the D gene is possibly TRBD1 (5 bases). The germline V gene has CDR1 MDHEN and CDR2 SYDVKM. The CDR3 loop spans 12 amino acids. Between the trimmed V and J ends, which lost 8 bases and 2 bases, there was a span of 9 bases. CDR3: CASGAAQETQYF. CDR3 sequence (DNA): TGTGCCAGCGGGGCAGCTCAAGAGACCCAGTACTTC.

Regarding this clone: Germline is not matched at one junction end, which may reflect a read error. The V call is TRBV28, the J call TRBJ1-1, with D maybe TRBD1 (6 bases). In germline, CDR1 is MDHEN, CDR2 SYDVKM. This CDR3 is built from 11 residues. CDR3 nucleotide sequence: TGTGCCAGCAGTTCCAATCTACAGGGAATCTTT. Its protein product is CASSSNLQGIF. Based on the CDR3 plus reference TRBV28 and TRBJ1-1, the full variable domain is DVKVTQSSRYLVKRTGEKVFLECVQDMDHENMFWYRQDPGLGLRLIYFSYDVKMKEKGDIPEGYSVSREKKERFSLILESASTNQTSMYLCASSSNLQGIFGQGTRLTVV.

The rearrangement uses TRBV19 and TRBJ2-4; D is ambiguous. Germline CDR1 and CDR2: LNHDA and SQIVND (reference sequence). The ends were cut back, 4 bases at V and 0 bases at J, with 10 bases in the middle. The CDR3 consists of 15 residues. CDR3 region: CASSRATIAKNIQYF. The CDR3 nucleotides are TGTGCCAGTAGTAGGGCAACGATAGCCAAAAACATTCAGTACTTC.

This clone occurred a few times. CDR3 amino acids: CASSLGGSWNNEQFF. The CDR3 nucleotides read TGTGCCAGCAGCTTAGGCGGGAGCTGGAACAATGAGCAGTTCTTC. This chain uses TRBV7-8 with TRBJ2-1; 7 bases align to TRBD2. Germline values: CDR1 SGHVS, CDR2 FQNEAQ. The junction had 5 bases not matched to a gene; V was cut back by 1 base and J by 5 bases. The CDR3 runs to 15 residues.

Here the CDR3 reads CASSLEGAGYGYTF. The CDR3 nucleotides are TGTGCCAGCAGCTTAGAGGGGGCGGGGTATGGCTACACCTTC. The V call is TRBV7-2, the J call TRBJ1-2; 7 bases match TRBD1. V was clipped by 1 base and J by 5 bases; unmatched bases: 4. This CDR3 region has 14 residues. The germline V gene encodes CDR1 SGHTA and CDR2 FQGNSA.

In its sample, this clone was seen once. This chain connects TRBV6-5 to TRBJ1-4; 8 bases align to TRBD1. J lost 7 bases, V lost 2 bases, and 3 bases had no gene match. CDR3 size: 14 residues. CDR1 and CDR2 (germline): MNHEY, SVGAGI. In DNA form, the CDR3 reads TGTGCCAGCAGTTACGGACAGGGAAGTGAAAAACTGTTTTTT. This encodes CASSYGQGSEKLFF.

In this sample, this clone turned up once. The chain employs TRBV27 and TRBJ1-1; TRBD1 agrees at 7 bases. CDR1 is MNHEY, CDR2 SMNVEV, per germline (reference sequence). This CDR3 spans 17 amino acids. V lost 5 bases and J lost 0; bases outside the gene matches: 12. The chain's CDR3 is CASSPLGTDTLNTEAFF. CDR3 in DNA: TGTGCCAGCAGTCCCCTCGGGACAGACACTCTGAACACTGAAGCTTTCTTT.

The chain's CDR3 is CASSVASGGYEQYF. CDR3 nucleotide sequence: TGTGCCAGCAGCGTAGCGTCAGGGGGCTACGAGCAGTACTTC. The chain employs TRBV9 and TRBJ2-7, with 7 positions matching TRBD1. V trimming: 0 bases; J trimming: 3 bases; junction bases outside the gene matches: 3. This CDR3 is built from 14 residues. The germline V gene encodes CDR1 SGDLS and CDR2 YYNGEE.

This clone was detected only once. The chain uses TRBV28 and TRBJ2-1, with 9 bases fitting TRBD2. The CDR3 has 16 residues. Germline V gene sequence: CDR1 MDHEN, CDR2 SYDVKM. The trim removed 5 bases at V and 7 bases at J, leaving 12 bases unmatched. CDR3 in DNA: TGTGCCAGCAGTACGACTAGCGGCAAGATGGTTAATGAGCAGTTCTTC. This gives the protein CASSTTSGKMVNEQFF.

The chain uses TRBV28 and TRBJ1-2; the D gene is possibly TRBD1 (6 bases). V lost 1 base and J 5 bases, leaving 11 bases between the germline ends. The CDR3 length is 14 residues. Germline CDR1 reads MDHEN; CDR2 reads SYDVKM. The CDR3, as DNA: TGTGCCAGCAGTTTATTTGGGGGCCCTTATGGCTACACCTTC. Amino acid sequence: CASSLFGGPYGYTF.

The chain employs TRBV28 and TRBJ2-1; the match to TRBD2 covers 7 bases. Germline-derived CDR1 and CDR2 are MDHEN and SYDVKM. V was clipped by 5 bases and J by 5 bases; unmatched bases: 9. The CDR3 covers 15 residues. CDR3 DNA: TGTGCCAGCAGTCCCCAGGTAGCGGGCAACAATGAGCAGTTCTTC. Its translation is CASSPQVAGNNEQFF.

The chain employs TRBV27 and TRBJ1-6; 8 positions agree with TRBD1. The germline CDR1 and CDR2 sequences are MNHEY and SMNVEV (reference sequence). The CDR3 is 14 amino acids. Unmatched junction bases numbered 1, after V lost 2 bases and J lost 7 bases. CDR3 protein: CASSLGDRNSPLHF. CDR3 sequence (DNA): TGTGCCAGCAGTTTAGGGGACAGGAATTCACCCCTCCACTTT.

V usage is TRBV30 and J usage is TRBJ1-1; the match to TRBD1 covers 7 bases. The CDR3 extends over 12 amino acids. J gave up 10 bases and V 2 bases, and 7 bases lay outside the gene matches. Germline V gene sequence: CDR1 GTSNPN, CDR2 SVGIG (reference sequence). CDR3 DNA: TGTGCCTGGAGTCTAACCGGGACAGTAGCTTTCTTT. Translating it yields CAWSLTGTVAFF.

The rearrangement uses TRBV6-5 and TRBJ1-2; D gene ambiguous. The CDR3 has 13 amino acids. Germline V gene data show CDR1 as MNHEY and CDR2 as SVGAGI. V shed 2 bases and J shed 4 bases, with 8 bases lying between them. The CDR3 DNA is TGTGCCAGCAGTTACGCCCAGGTCTATGGCTACACCTTC. It is translated as CASSYAQVYGYTF.

This chain connects TRBV2 to TRBJ2-7; D is possibly TRBD1 (6 bases). CDR1 is SNHLY, CDR2 FYNNEI, per germline. Trimming stripped 8 bases from V and 0 bases from J, with 14 bases between. CDR3 size: 14 residues. This CDR3 is CASEADRFSYEQYF. CDR3 bases: TGTGCCAGCGAGGCGGACAGATTCTCCTACGAGCAGTACTTC.